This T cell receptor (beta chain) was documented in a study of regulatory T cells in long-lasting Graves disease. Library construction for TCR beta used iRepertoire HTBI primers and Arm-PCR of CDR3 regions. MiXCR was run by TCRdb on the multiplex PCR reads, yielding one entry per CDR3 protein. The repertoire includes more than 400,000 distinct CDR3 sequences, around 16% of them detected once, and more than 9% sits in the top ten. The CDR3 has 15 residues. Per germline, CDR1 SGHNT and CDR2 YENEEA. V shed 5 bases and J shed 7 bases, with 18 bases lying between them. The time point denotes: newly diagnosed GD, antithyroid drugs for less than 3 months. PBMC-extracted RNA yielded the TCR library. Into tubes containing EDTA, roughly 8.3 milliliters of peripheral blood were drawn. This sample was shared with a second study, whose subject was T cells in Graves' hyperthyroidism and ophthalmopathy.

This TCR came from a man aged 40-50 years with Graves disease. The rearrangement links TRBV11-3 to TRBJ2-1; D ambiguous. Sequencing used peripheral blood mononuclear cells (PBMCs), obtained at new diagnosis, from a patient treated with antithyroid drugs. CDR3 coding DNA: TGTGCCAGCAGCCCCTTTAGCACCCTGGGGAATGAGCAGTTCTTC. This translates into CASSPFSTLGNEQFF.